This entry lists 13 T cell receptor beta chains sequenced from one sample in a study of glioma-infiltrating T cells. Using RNA template, CDR3s of TCR alpha and beta were amplified with iRepertoire arm-PCR. Using its own MiXCR run on the multiplex PCR reads, TCRdb lists one record per CDR3 protein. Of 300,000 to 450,000 distinct CDR3 sequences listed, less than 50% are singletons. Sequencing was carried out using glioma tissue, nonneoplastic brain tissue, or PBMCs (not recorded which). Source of these receptors: a human donor with low-grade glioma or glioblastoma, undergoing nonglioma brain surgery, or in good health (not recorded which).

This clonotype was seen at least ten times. The CDR3 DNA reads TGTGCCAGCAGTTCCCACAGGGCCGGGAACACTGAAGCTTTCTTT. This encodes CASSSHRAGNTEAFF. This chain uses TRBV27 with TRBJ1-1; D is perhaps TRBD1 (6 bases). CDR1 is MNHEY and CDR2 is SMNVEV in the germline V gene (reference sequence). The CDR3 has 15 amino acids. V lost 4 bases and J 1 base, leaving 13 bases between the germline ends.

The chain recombines TRBV5-4 with TRBJ2-3, with 10 bases aligning to TRBD2. CDR3 length: 16 residues. Germline V gene lookup returns CDR1 SGHNT and CDR2 YYREEE (reference sequence). J was trimmed by 4 bases and V by 0 bases; bases with no gene match: 5. The CDR3 spells CASSLGLAGSADTQYF. The CDR3 bases are TGTGCCAGCAGCTTGGGACTAGCGGGTAGCGCAGATACGCAGTATTTT. The full variable domain, in which reference TRBV5-4 and TRBJ2-3 provide the parts outside the CDR3, is ETGVTQSPTHLIKTRGQQVTLRCSSQSGHNTVSWYQQALGQGPQFIFQYYREEENGRGNFPPRFSGLQFPNYSSELNVNALELDDSALYLCASSLGLAGSADTQYFGPGTRLTVL.

The chain combines TRBV12-3 or TRBV12-4 with TRBJ2-3; D uncertain. Trimming removed 3 bases from V and 4 bases from J, with 14 bases in between. CDR3 size: 15 residues. The CDR3 bases are TGTGCCAGCAGTTTTGTGCTCGGACGGGCAGATACGCAGTATTTT. It yields the protein CASSFVLGRADTQYF.

This chain links TRBV27 with TRBJ2-1, with D unclear. The CDR3 runs to 16 residues. V was shortened by 4 bases and J by 0 bases, with 13 bases between the two germline ends. The germline CDR1 and CDR2 sequences are MNHEY and SMNVEV (reference sequence). CDR3 DNA sequence: TGTGCCAGCAGTTACAAAGGGTTTGGCTCCTACAATGAGCAGTTCTTC. Amino acid sequence: CASSYKGFGSYNEQFF.

The CDR3 here is CASSQHQGNTEAFF. The DNA for the CDR3 is TGTGCCAGCAGCCAACACCAGGGAAACACTGAAGCTTTCTTT. V is TRBV4-2 and J is TRBJ1-1, with D maybe TRBD1 (5 bases). Germline-derived CDR1 and CDR2 are LGHNA and YNFKEQ. V lost 2 bases and J lost 2, with 9 bases in between. The CDR3 is 14 amino acids.

The gene calls are TRBV7-9 and TRBJ2-7; 12 bases fit TRBD2. This CDR3 comprises 15 residues. Germline trimming cut 5 bases from V and 6 bases from J; bases unmatched to any gene: 8. Per germline, CDR1 SEHNR and CDR2 FQNEAQ (reference sequence). The CDR3 spells CASSLPTSGSGEQYF. CDR3 coding DNA: TGTGCCAGCAGCCTCCCGACTAGCGGGAGCGGCGAGCAGTACTTC.

This clonotype was seen just once. A much larger clone lies a single base off, so this may be a read error. This rearrangement joins TRBV6-2 or TRBV6-3 to TRBJ2-1; D perhaps matches TRBD1 (6 bases). Trimming pared 8 bases from V and 6 bases from J, leaving 14 bases between. The CDR3 totals 13 residues. Germline V gives CDR1 MNHEY, CDR2 SVGEGT. The CDR3 DNA reads as TGTGCCAGCCGGCCAGGGGCGTGCAATGAGCAGTTCTTC. Translated: CASRPGACNEQFF.

On this clonotype itself: A read error may be the cause here, since a much bigger clone is one base away. The gene calls are TRBV28 and TRBJ1-1; D is unresolved. Germline V gene data show CDR1 as MDHEN and CDR2 as SYDVKM. This CDR3 has 13 amino acids. In DNA, the CDR3 is TGTGCCAGCAGAGAAAGGCAAAACACTAAAGCTTTCTTT. Translating gives CASRERQNTKAFF.

This chain joins TRBV19 and TRBJ2-7, with D tentatively TRBD2 (6 bases). The CDR3 sequence is 15 residues long. V was pared by 1 base and J by 0 bases, with 10 bases between. Germline V lookup: CDR1 LNHDA, CDR2 SQIVND (reference sequence). The CDR3 loop is CASSIGGGTSYEQYF. In DNA, the CDR3 is TGTGCCAGTAGTATAGGTGGCGGGACCTCCTACGAGCAGTACTTC.

This clonotype was picked up many times. V gene TRBV20-1 combines with J gene TRBJ2-5; TRBD1 matches at 8 bases. The CDR3 extends over 14 amino acids. Germline-derived CDR1 and CDR2 are DFQATT and SNEGSKA (reference sequence). Unmatched junction bases numbered 10, after V lost 6 bases and J lost 4 bases. The CDR3 protein is CSADLDRVGETQYF. CDR3 sequence (DNA): TGCAGTGCAGACCTGGACAGGGTCGGAGAGACCCAGTACTTC.

This chain uses TRBV4-1 with TRBJ2-7; perhaps TRBD1 as D (5 bases). Trimming removed 1 base at V and 2 bases at J, with 9 bases between. The CDR3 runs 14 residues. CDR1 is MGHRA and CDR2 is YSYEKL in the germline V gene. DNA of the CDR3: TGCGCCAGCAGCCAAGGAAGCAGGGCCTACGAGCAGTACTTC. Translation: CASSQGSRAYEQYF.

With respect to this clonotype: Its ends do not fully match the called genes, so a read error is possible. This chain uses TRBV20-1 with TRBJ2-1; D might be TRBD1 (6 bases). Germline V gene data show CDR1 as DFQATT and CDR2 as SNEGSKA (reference sequence). The CDR3 sequence is 15 residues long. CDR3 protein: CSASGGEGATNGQFF. The CDR3 DNA is TGCAGTGCTAGTGGGGGCGAAGGGGCCACTAATGGGCAGTTCTTC.

The chain employs TRBV7-9 and TRBJ1-5; 7 nucleotides agree with TRBD1. This CDR3 contains 16 residues. Losses at the gene ends were 5 bases for V and 5 bases for J; bases not matched to a gene: 12. From germline, CDR1 is SEHNR and CDR2 FQNEAQ (reference sequence). CDR3 region: CASSAGPRRGHQPQHF. The CDR3 nucleotides are TGTGCCAGCAGCGCCGGGCCCCGGAGGGGGCATCAGCCCCAGCATTTT.